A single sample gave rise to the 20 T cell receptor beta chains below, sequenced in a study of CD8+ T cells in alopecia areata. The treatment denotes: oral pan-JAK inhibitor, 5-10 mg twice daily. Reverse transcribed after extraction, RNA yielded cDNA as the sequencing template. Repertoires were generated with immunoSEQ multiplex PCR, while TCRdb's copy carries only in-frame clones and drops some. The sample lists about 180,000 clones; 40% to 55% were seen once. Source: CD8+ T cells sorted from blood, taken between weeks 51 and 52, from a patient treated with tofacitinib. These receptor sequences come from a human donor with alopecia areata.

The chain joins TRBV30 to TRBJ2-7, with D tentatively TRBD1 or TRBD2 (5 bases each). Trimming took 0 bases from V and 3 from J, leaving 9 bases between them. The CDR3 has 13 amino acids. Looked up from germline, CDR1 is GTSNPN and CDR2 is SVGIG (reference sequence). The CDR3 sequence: CAWSVGGGYEQYF. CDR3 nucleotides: TGTGCCTGGAGTGTAGGTGGGGGCTACGAGCAGTACTTC.

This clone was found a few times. The CDR3 protein is CSVPGQATEAFF. CDR3 in DNA: TGCAGCGTCCCCGGACAGGCCACTGAAGCTTTCTTT. The rearrangement joins TRBV29-1 to TRBJ1-1; TRBD1 agrees at 7 bases. Germline V gene sequence: CDR1 SQVTM, CDR2 ANQGSEA. Trimming took 6 bases from V and 4 from J; bases not matched to a gene: 5. This CDR3 is 12 amino acids long.

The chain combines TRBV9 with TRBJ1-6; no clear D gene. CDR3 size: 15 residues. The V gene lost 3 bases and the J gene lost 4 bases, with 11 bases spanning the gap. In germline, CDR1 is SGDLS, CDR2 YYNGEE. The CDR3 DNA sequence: TGTGCCAGCAGCGCCCGGACGGGGTATAATTCACCCCTCCACTTT. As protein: CASSARTGYNSPLHF.

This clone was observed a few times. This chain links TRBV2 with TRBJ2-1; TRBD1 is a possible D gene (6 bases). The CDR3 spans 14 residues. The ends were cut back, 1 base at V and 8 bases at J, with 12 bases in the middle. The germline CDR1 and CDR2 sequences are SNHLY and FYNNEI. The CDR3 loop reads CASSEGHRVHEQFF. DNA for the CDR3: TGTGCCAGCAGTGAAGGTCACAGGGTTCATGAGCAGTTCTTC.

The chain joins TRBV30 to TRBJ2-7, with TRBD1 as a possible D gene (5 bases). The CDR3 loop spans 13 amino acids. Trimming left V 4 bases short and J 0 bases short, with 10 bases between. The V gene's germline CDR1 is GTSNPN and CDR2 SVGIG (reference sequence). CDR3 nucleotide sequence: TGTGCCTGGACTGTGGACAACTCCTACGAGCAGTACTTC. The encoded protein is CAWTVDNSYEQYF.

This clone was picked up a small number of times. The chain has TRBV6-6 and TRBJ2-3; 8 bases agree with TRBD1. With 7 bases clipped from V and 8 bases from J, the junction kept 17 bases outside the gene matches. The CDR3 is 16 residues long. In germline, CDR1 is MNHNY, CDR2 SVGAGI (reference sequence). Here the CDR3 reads CASIDPGDRFFGTQYF. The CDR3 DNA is TGTGCCAGCATTGACCCCGGGGACAGGTTTTTCGGTACGCAGTATTTT.

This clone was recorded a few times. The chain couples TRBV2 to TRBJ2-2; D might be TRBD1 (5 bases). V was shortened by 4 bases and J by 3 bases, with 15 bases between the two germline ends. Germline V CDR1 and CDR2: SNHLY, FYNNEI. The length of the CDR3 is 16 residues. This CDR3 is CASSGIRAPDTGELFF. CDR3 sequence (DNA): TGTGCCAGCAGTGGGATCAGGGCGCCGGACACCGGGGAGCTGTTTTTT.

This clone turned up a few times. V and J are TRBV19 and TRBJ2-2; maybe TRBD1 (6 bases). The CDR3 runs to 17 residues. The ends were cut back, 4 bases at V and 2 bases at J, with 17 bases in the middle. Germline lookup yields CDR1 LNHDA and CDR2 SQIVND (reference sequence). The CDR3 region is CASSTGTHLGNTGELFF. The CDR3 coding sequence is TGTGCCAGTAGTACCGGGACACACCTGGGAAACACCGGGGAGCTGTTTTTT. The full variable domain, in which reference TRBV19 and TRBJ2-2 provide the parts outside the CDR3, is DGGITQSPKYLFRKEGQNVTLSCEQNLNHDAMYWYRQDPGQGLRLIYYSQIVNDFQKGDIAEGYSVSREKKESFPLTVTSAQKNPTAFYLCASSTGTHLGNTGELFFGEGSRLTVL.

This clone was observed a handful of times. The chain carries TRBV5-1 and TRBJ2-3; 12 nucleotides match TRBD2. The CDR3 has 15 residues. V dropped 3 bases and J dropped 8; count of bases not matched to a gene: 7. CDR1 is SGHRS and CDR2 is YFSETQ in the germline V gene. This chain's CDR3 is CASSSTSGGQATQYF. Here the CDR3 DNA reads TGCGCCAGCAGCTCGACTAGCGGGGGTCAGGCTACGCAGTATTTT.

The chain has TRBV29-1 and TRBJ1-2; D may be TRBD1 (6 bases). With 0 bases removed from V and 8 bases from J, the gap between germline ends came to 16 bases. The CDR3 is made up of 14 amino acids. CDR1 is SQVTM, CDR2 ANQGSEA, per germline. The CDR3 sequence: CSVEEMSGVGGYTF. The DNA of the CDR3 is TGCAGCGTTGAAGAGATGTCAGGGGTGGGAGGCTACACCTTC.

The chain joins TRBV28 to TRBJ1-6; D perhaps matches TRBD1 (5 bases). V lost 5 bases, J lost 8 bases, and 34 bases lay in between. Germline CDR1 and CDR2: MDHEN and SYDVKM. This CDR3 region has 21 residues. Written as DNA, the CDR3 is TGTGCCAGCAGTGATCGGCAAAGGGGCAGAGGCTGGGCGGATATATATTCACCCCTCCACTTT. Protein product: CASSDRQRGRGWADIYSPLHF. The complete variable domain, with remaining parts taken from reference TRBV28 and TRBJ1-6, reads DVKVTQSSRYLVKRTGEKVFLECVQDMDHENMFWYRQDPGLGLRLIYFSYDVKMKEKGDIPEGYSVSREKKERFSLILESASTNQTSMYLCASSDRQRGRGWADIYSPLHFGNGTRLTVT.

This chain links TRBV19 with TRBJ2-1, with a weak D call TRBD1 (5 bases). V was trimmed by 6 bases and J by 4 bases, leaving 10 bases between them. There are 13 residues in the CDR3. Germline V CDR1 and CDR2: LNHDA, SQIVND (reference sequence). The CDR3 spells CASRYDSYNEQFF. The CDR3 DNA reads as TGTGCCAGTAGATATGACAGTTACAATGAGCAGTTCTTC.

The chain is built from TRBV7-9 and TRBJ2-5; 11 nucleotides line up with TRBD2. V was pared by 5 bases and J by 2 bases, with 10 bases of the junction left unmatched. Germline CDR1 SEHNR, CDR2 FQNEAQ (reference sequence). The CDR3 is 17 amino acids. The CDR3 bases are TGTGCCAGCAGCAGTCCTAGCGGGGGGCTCCCGCAAGAGACCCAGTACTTC. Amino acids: CASSSPSGGLPQETQYF. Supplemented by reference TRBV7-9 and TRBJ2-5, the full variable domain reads DTGVSQNPRHKITKRGQNVTFRCDPISEHNRLYWYRQTLGQGPEFLTYFQNEAQLEKSRLLSDRFSAERPKGSFSTLEIQRTEQGDSAMYLCASSSPSGGLPQETQYFGPGTRLLVL.

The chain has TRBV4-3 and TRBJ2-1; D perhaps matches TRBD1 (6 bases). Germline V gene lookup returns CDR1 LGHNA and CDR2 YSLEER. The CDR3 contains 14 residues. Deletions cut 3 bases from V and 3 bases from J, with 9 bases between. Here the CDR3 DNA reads TGCGCCAGCAGCCACAGGACAGACTACAATGAGCAGTTCTTC. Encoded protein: CASSHRTDYNEQFF.

The DNA of the CDR3 is TGTGCCAGCAGCGGCGAAGGTTTGACTGTAACCGGGGAGCTGTTTTTT. Its translation is CASSGEGLTVTGELFF. The chain carries TRBV9 and TRBJ2-2; unclear D gene. Germline V lookup: CDR1 SGDLS, CDR2 YYNGEE. The V end lost 3 bases, the J end lost 5 bases, and 17 bases lay between the germline ends. The CDR3 consists of 16 residues.

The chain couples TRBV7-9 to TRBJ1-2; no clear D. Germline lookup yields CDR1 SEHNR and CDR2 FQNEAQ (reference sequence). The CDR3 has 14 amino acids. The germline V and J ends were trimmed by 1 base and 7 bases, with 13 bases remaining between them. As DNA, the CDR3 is TGTGCCAGCAGCTTAGGGGCGGGGAGTTTTGGCTACACCTTC. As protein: CASSLGAGSFGYTF.

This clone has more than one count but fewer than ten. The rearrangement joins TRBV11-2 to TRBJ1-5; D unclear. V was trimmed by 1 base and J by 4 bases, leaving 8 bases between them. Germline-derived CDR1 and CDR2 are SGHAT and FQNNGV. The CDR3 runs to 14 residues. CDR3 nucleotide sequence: TGTGCCAGCAGCTTAGTGGCCGAGAATCAGCCCCAGCATTTT. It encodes CASSLVAENQPQHF. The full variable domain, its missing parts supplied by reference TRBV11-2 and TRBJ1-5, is EAGVAQSPRYKIIEKRQSVAFWCNPISGHATLYWYQQILGQGPKLLIQFQNNGVVDDSQLPKDRFSAERLKGVDSTLKIQPAKLEDSAVYLCASSLVAENQPQHFGDGTRLSIL.

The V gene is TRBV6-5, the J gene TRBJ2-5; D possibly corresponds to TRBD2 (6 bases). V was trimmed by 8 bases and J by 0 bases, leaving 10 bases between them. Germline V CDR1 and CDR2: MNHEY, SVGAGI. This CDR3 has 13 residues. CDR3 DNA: TGTGCCAGCTCCTCGGGGGACCAAGAGACCCAGTACTTC. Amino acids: CASSSGDQETQYF.

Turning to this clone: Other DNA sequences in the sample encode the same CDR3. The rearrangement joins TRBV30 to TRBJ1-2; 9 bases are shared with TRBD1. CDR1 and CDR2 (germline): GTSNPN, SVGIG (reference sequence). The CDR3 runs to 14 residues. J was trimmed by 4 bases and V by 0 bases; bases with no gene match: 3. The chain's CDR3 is CAWSVTGGGYGYTF. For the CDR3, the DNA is TGTGCCTGGAGTGTAACAGGGGGCGGCTATGGCTACACCTTC.

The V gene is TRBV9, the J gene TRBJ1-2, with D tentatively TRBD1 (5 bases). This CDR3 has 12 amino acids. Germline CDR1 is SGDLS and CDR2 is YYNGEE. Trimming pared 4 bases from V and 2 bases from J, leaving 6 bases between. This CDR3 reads CASSPGNYGYTF. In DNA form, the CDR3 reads TGTGCCAGCAGCCCAGGGAACTATGGCTACACCTTC.